This TCR beta chain was captured by sequencing in a study of cytomegalovirus exposure and HLA in healthy donors. TCRdb keeps only in-frame clones here, not all; method: immunoSEQ multiplex PCR. Here the sample spans approximately 260,000 clones, approximately 86% being singletons. Trimming took 4 bases from V and 4 from J, leaving 14 bases between them. This CDR3 spans 14 amino acids. Germline V gene data show CDR1 as SNHLY and CDR2 as FYNNEI. This receptor was identified in a woman aged 18 to 35 in good health and CMV-seronegative. The sequencing input was PBMCs. This chain connects TRBV2 to TRBJ2-7; maybe TRBD1 (6 bases). The chain's CDR3 is CASSVLRGQYEQYF. CDR3 nucleotide sequence: TGTGCCAGCAGTGTTTTGAGAGGACAGTACGAGCAGTACTTC.